The 32 T cell receptor beta chains below were found in one sample sequenced in a study of T cell repertoires in cytomegalovirus infection. Their specific antigens are unknown. TCRdb re-called the reads through MiXCR, storing one row per CDR3 protein. The sample includes about 570,000 distinct CDR3 sequences, roughly 43% seen only once; the top ten take around 50%. The sample was cultured PBMCs, taken from culture after CMV antigen stimulation. These receptors all come from a human donor in good health (CMV status not recorded). Some clones in this sample may be carry-over from other donors' samples.

This clonotype was observed a handful of times. The chain recombines TRBV12-3 or TRBV12-4 with TRBJ2-5; 10 bases are a match to TRBD2. V shed 7 bases and J 4 bases; nucleotides not matched to a gene: 27. There are 21 residues in the CDR3. The CDR3 sequence is CASTREKSEGLAVQGRETQYF. CDR3 in DNA: TGTGCCAGCACCAGAGAAAAGAGCGAAGGACTAGCGGTACAGGGACGAGAGACCCAGTACTTC.

The CDR3 DNA reads as TGTGCCAGCAGCTTAGGGATAGTGATCGGGGGCTACACCTTC. Translation: CASSLGIVIGGYTF. The V and J genes are TRBV7-8 and TRBJ1-2; no firm D call. From germline, CDR1 is SGHVS and CDR2 FQNEAQ. Between the trimmed V and J ends, which lost 1 base and 8 bases, there was a span of 14 bases. The length of the CDR3 is 14 residues.

The V gene is TRBV2, the J gene TRBJ2-1, with 15 bases identical to TRBD2. V lost 8 bases, J lost 10 bases, and 3 bases stayed unmatched. Germline V lookup: CDR1 SNHLY, CDR2 FYNNEI. This CDR3 has 13 residues. CDR3 bases: TGTGCCAGCGGACTAGCGGGGGGGCGAGAGCAGTTCTTC. Translation gives CASGLAGGREQFF.

This clonotype was seen a handful of times. The chain links TRBV12-3 or TRBV12-4 to TRBJ2-5, with 9 bases lining up with TRBD1. This CDR3 region has 14 residues. The ends lost 4 bases at V and 5 bases at J; junction bases unmatched: 5. The CDR3: CASSSGQGWETQYF. The DNA for the CDR3 is TGTGCCAGCAGTTCGGGACAGGGATGGGAGACCCAGTACTTC.

This chain joins TRBV7-2 and TRBJ2-7, with TRBD1 matching over 8 bases. Losses at the gene ends were 0 bases for V and 4 bases for J; bases not matched to a gene: 8. The CDR3 spans 16 residues. The germline CDR1 and CDR2 sequences are SGHTA and FQGNSA. CDR3 in amino acids: CASSLARAGGWYEQYF. In nucleotides, the CDR3 is TGTGCCAGCAGCTTAGCGAGAGCAGGGGGCTGGTACGAGCAGTACTTC.

The chain is built from TRBV5-4 and TRBJ2-1, with D hard to call. Germline values: CDR1 SGHNT, CDR2 YYREEE (reference sequence). Trimming stripped 4 bases from V and 1 base from J, with 15 bases between. This CDR3 is built from 16 residues. The CDR3, as DNA: TGTGCCAGCAGCCCCTCGAGGACCTATTCCTACAATGAGCAGTTCTTC. This encodes CASSPSRTYSYNEQFF.

This clonotype was counted a few times. This rearrangement joins TRBV12-3 or TRBV12-4 to TRBJ2-7, with TRBD2 as a possible D gene (6 bases). CDR3 length: 15 amino acids. Trimming removed 0 bases from V and 2 bases from J, with 11 bases in between. CDR3 sequence: CASSLAWDFTYEQYF. DNA for the CDR3: TGTGCCAGCAGTTTAGCGTGGGACTTTACCTACGAGCAGTACTTC.

This rearrangement joins TRBV5-6 to TRBJ2-2; 11 bases match TRBD2. V lost 4 bases and J lost 5; bases outside the gene matches: 7. Germline V gene lookup returns CDR1 SGHDT and CDR2 YYEEEE. This CDR3 has 16 amino acids. CDR3 coding DNA: TGTGCCAGCAGCGGAACTAGCGGGGGTACTACCGGGGAGCTGTTTTTT. Translation gives CASSGTSGGTTGELFF.

This clonotype was seen a handful of times. This chain uses TRBV12-3 or TRBV12-4 with TRBJ2-5, with TRBD1 identical over 8 bases. The length of the CDR3 is 14 residues. Trimming at V came to 7 bases and at J to 5 bases, leaving 9 bases not matched to a gene. The CDR3 nucleotides are TGTGCCAGCACCCCCCAGGGGGCCCGTGAGACCCAGTACTTC. It codes for CASTPQGARETQYF.

The sample holds a few counts of this clonotype. CDR3 sequence (DNA): TGTGCCAGCAGCTTATTCGCTAGCCGTGACAATGAGCAGTTCTTC. It is translated as CASSLFASRDNEQFF. The V and J genes are TRBV7-9 and TRBJ2-1, with D possibly being TRBD2 (5 bases). This CDR3 contains 15 residues. The V and J ends lost 2 bases and 5 bases respectively, with 13 bases between them. The germline gives CDR1 SEHNR, CDR2 FQNEAQ (reference sequence).

The rearrangement links TRBV18 to TRBJ2-2, with D unresolved. The CDR3 is 15 residues long. The V gene lost 1 base and the J gene lost 0 bases, with 6 bases spanning the gap. From germline, CDR1 is KGHSH and CDR2 LQKENI. The CDR3, as DNA: TGTGCCAGCTCACCACGGGCTGCGAACACCGGGGAGCTGTTTTTT. This sequence encodes CASSPRAANTGELFF.

This chain links TRBV5-4 with TRBJ2-2; 7 bases agree with TRBD2. CDR1 and CDR2 (germline): SGHNT, YYREEE (reference sequence). This CDR3 region has 15 residues. V shed 5 bases, J shed 5 bases, and the junction held 9 bases outside the gene matches. The CDR3 here is CASRESGTRTGELFF. As DNA, the CDR3 is TGTGCCAGCAGAGAAAGCGGGACGCGTACCGGGGAGCTGTTTTTT.

The chain couples TRBV2 to TRBJ2-1; TRBD1 aligns across 7 bases. CDR3 size: 14 residues. Germline trimming cut 8 bases from V and 4 bases from J; bases unmatched to any gene: 8. Germline CDR1 and CDR2: SNHLY and FYNNEI. CDR3 sequence (DNA): TGTGCCAGCGGTCCTGGGACAGAGTACAATGAGCAGTTCTTC. Its translation: CASGPGTEYNEQFF. The full variable domain, in which reference TRBV2 and TRBJ2-1 provide the parts outside the CDR3, is EPEVTQTPSHQVTQMGQEVILRCVPISNHLYFYWYRQILGQKVEFLVSFYNNEISEKSEIFDDQFSVERPDGSNFTLKIRSTKLEDSAMYFCASGPGTEYNEQFFGPGTRLTVL.

This clonotype was recorded at least ten times. The rearrangement joins TRBV7-2 to TRBJ1-2, with D maybe TRBD1 (5 bases). V lost 4 bases, J lost 5 bases, and 17 bases lay in between. The CDR3 is 15 amino acids. The germline gives CDR1 SGHTA, CDR2 FQGNSA. Written as DNA, the CDR3 is TGTGCCAGCAGCTCCGTGGGAACAGGACGATATGGCTACACCTTC. Translation: CASSSVGTGRYGYTF.

This clonotype was counted between two and nine times. CDR3 region: CASSLTGRWAEAFF. The CDR3 region has the DNA TGTGCCAGCAGCTTGACAGGACGGTGGGCTGAAGCTTTCTTT. This chain connects TRBV5-6 to TRBJ1-1; D is possibly TRBD1 (5 bases). Germline V gene sequence: CDR1 SGHDT, CDR2 YYEEEE. Trimming took 1 base from V and 6 from J, leaving 13 bases between them. The CDR3 is 14 residues long.

There are a few counts of this clonotype. This chain joins TRBV7-2 and TRBJ2-7; 8 bases match TRBD2. The CDR3 extends over 16 amino acids. CDR1 is SGHTA and CDR2 is FQGNSA in the germline V gene. Germline trimming cut 1 base from V and 5 bases from J; bases unmatched to any gene: 10. The CDR3 DNA sequence: TGTGCCAGCAGCTTAGGGACGGGAGGGCTTAACGACGAGCAGTACTTC. Residues: CASSLGTGGLNDEQYF.

The chain couples TRBV18 to TRBJ1-1, with 8 nucleotides matching TRBD1. Germline CDR1 and CDR2: KGHSH and LQKENI. With 1 base clipped from V and 0 bases from J, the junction kept 1 base outside the gene matches. The CDR3 extends over 15 amino acids. CDR3 DNA sequence: TGTGCCAGCTCACCACGGACAGGGATGAACACTGAAGCTTTCTTT. This sequence encodes CASSPRTGMNTEAFF.

Many counts were recorded for this clonotype. This chain joins TRBV7-2 and TRBJ2-3; TRBD2 is a possible D gene (6 bases). CDR3 length: 17 amino acids. Trimming removed 5 bases from V and 0 bases from J, with 18 bases in between. Per the germline V gene, CDR1 is SGHTA and CDR2 is FQGNSA. The CDR3 region has the DNA TGTGCCAGCAGCCCACTTTCCGGGACTGCTAGCACAGATACGCAGTATTTT. It specifies CASSPLSGTASTDTQYF.

The chain carries TRBV20-1 and TRBJ2-3; 7 nucleotides line up with TRBD2. V was pared by 3 bases and J by 4 bases, with 16 bases of the junction left unmatched. Per germline, CDR1 DFQATT and CDR2 SNEGSKA (reference sequence). The length of the CDR3 is 17 residues. CDR3 amino acids: CSARPLSGLGAADTQYF. CDR3 DNA sequence: TGCAGTGCTAGGCCACTTAGCGGGTTAGGTGCCGCAGATACGCAGTATTTT.

This clonotype was seen a few times. V is TRBV12-3 or TRBV12-4 and J is TRBJ2-7, with 13 bases identical to TRBD2. The CDR3 spans 15 residues. With 6 bases clipped from V and 3 bases from J, the junction kept 5 bases outside the gene matches. The CDR3 sequence is CASREGLAGSYEQYF. In DNA form, the CDR3 reads TGTGCCAGCAGAGAGGGACTAGCGGGAAGCTACGAGCAGTACTTC.

The chain joins TRBV6-2 or TRBV6-3 to TRBJ2-3, with D tentatively TRBD2 (5 bases). The CDR3 length is 14 residues. V was shortened by 2 bases and J by 4 bases, with 10 bases between the two germline ends. Germline assignment: CDR1 MNHEY and CDR2 SVGEGT. CDR3 sequence (DNA): TGTGCCAGCAGTTACGGGAGATCGCCAGATACGCAGTATTTT. Protein sequence: CASSYGRSPDTQYF.

This clonotype has a handful of counts. This chain connects TRBV10-1 to TRBJ2-3, with D possibly being TRBD1 (5 bases). Germline V gives CDR1 WNHNN, CDR2 SYGVQD (reference sequence). V was cut by 7 bases and J by 1 base, with 12 bases left in between. This CDR3 comprises 14 residues. The CDR3 nucleotides are TGCGCCAGCAAACTGGACACACGCACAGATACGCAGTATTTT. Amino acid sequence: CASKLDTRTDTQYF.

The chain combines TRBV6-2 or TRBV6-3 with TRBJ2-3; tentative D call: TRBD2 (6 bases). The CDR3 covers 14 residues. The ends were cut back, 7 bases at V and 2 bases at J, with 13 bases in the middle. Germline V gene sequence: CDR1 MNHEY, CDR2 SVGEGT. The CDR3 is CASTVADFTDTQYF. Written as DNA, the CDR3 is TGTGCCAGCACGGTAGCGGACTTCACAGATACGCAGTATTTT.

The chain couples TRBV27 to TRBJ2-7, with 7 bases fitting TRBD2. The V and J ends lost 6 bases and 3 bases, in that order; junction bases with no gene match: 5. The germline CDR1 and CDR2 sequences are MNHEY and SMNVEV (reference sequence). This CDR3 is built from 13 residues. CDR3 loop: CASRWGGGYEQYF. CDR3 bases: TGTGCCAGCAGATGGGGGGGTGGCTACGAGCAGTACTTC.

This clonotype was recorded a few times. The rearrangement uses TRBV7-2 and TRBJ2-7, with D tentatively TRBD2 (6 bases). The CDR3 sequence is 13 residues long. CDR1 and CDR2 from the germline V gene are SGHTA and FQGNSA. V lost 1 base to trimming and J lost 6 bases, with 10 bases between them. CDR3 bases: TGTGCCAGCAGCTTAGAGGGCGGGGTCGAGCAGTACTTC. Protein: CASSLEGGVEQYF.

This chain connects TRBV7-6 to TRBJ2-7; D could derive from TRBD1 or TRBD2 (5 bases each). This CDR3 is built from 15 residues. V gave up 0 bases and J gave up 1 base, with 10 bases separating them. In germline, CDR1 is SGHVS, CDR2 FNYEAQ. For the CDR3, the DNA is TGTGCCAGCAGCTTAGCGGGGGTCGGTTCCTACGAGCAGTACTTC. Protein product: CASSLAGVGSYEQYF.

This clonotype was observed many times. The chain links TRBV7-2 to TRBJ2-5; the D is unclear. CDR3 length: 14 residues. The germline V gene encodes CDR1 SGHTA and CDR2 FQGNSA. V was pared by 5 bases and J by 5 bases, with 15 bases between. CDR3 sequence reads: CASSAPARRETQYF. The CDR3 DNA reads as TGTGCCAGCAGCGCCCCCGCCAGGCGGGAGACCCAGTACTTC.

The V gene is TRBV5-6, the J gene TRBJ2-7, with TRBD1 identical over 11 bases. Germline trimming cut 0 bases from V and 6 bases from J; bases unmatched to any gene: 11. The CDR3 extends over 17 amino acids. The germline V gene encodes CDR1 SGHDT and CDR2 YYEEEE. CDR3 protein: CASSLDGKGTGGSEQYF. CDR3 nucleotides: TGTGCCAGCAGCTTGGATGGAAAGGGGACAGGGGGATCCGAGCAGTACTTC.

The chain links TRBV7-2 to TRBJ2-7, with TRBD2 matching over 8 bases. CDR3 length: 15 residues. Unmatched junction bases numbered 10, after V lost 2 bases and J lost 7 bases. CDR1 and CDR2 (germline): SGHTA, FQGNSA. The CDR3, as DNA: TGTGCCAGCAGCTTACGTGCAGCGGGAGCGGGAGAGCAGTACTTC. It yields the protein CASSLRAAGAGEQYF.

CDR3 sequence (DNA): TGTGCCAGCAGCTCGAGCTTAGGAGAGACCCAGTACTTC. Protein: CASSSSLGETQYF. The chain uses TRBV12-3 or TRBV12-4 and TRBJ2-5; D gene ambiguous. The V gene lost 6 bases and the J gene lost 4 bases, with 12 bases spanning the gap. The CDR3 length is 13 residues.

In its sample, this clonotype was seen a few times. The chain is built from TRBV6-6 and TRBJ2-3; D perhaps matches TRBD2 (6 bases). The CDR3 is made up of 16 amino acids. Trimming removed 6 bases from V and 3 bases from J, with 19 bases in between. The germline V gene has CDR1 MNHNY and CDR2 SVGAGI (reference sequence). The CDR3 nucleotides are TGTGCCAGCAGAATCGGGGGACTGTCTTTGACAGATACGCAGTATTTT. Its protein product is CASRIGGLSLTDTQYF.

The chain carries TRBV4-1 and TRBJ2-3; D is ambiguous. The CDR3 loop spans 14 amino acids. In germline, CDR1 is MGHRA, CDR2 YSYEKL. Trimming left V 0 bases short and J 2 bases short, with 6 bases between. As DNA, the CDR3 is TGCGCCAGCAGCCAAGATGTTCACACAGATACGCAGTATTTT. Encoded protein: CASSQDVHTDTQYF.